This TCR beta chain is from a study of blood T cells in healthy people across ages. Study observations and caveats: TCR beta diversity per million T cells fell roughly linearly with age.

A J-beta primer mix and a sample-barcoded 5' primer were used in a second PCR of roughly 6 to 12 cycles. A single record per CDR3 protein comes from TCRdb applying MiXCR to the 5' RACE reads. The sample holds approximately 1.5 million distinct CDR3 sequences, approximately 32% seen once. This clonotype turned up a few times. Its antigen is not identified. The receptor's source is a woman in her twenties or thirties in good health. Material: blood.

The CDR3, as DNA: TGCGCCAGCAGCATAGGGGACAGGAACACTGAAGCTTTCTTT. Its translation is CASSIGDRNTEAFF. V usage is TRBV5-1 and J usage is TRBJ1-1, with 7 bases fitting TRBD1. CDR3 length: 14 residues. V lost 4 bases, J lost 1 base, and 4 bases stayed unmatched. Germline V CDR1 and CDR2: SGHRS, YFSETQ.